These T cell receptor beta chains were read from a single sample in a study of identical twins. TCRdb called the 5' RACE reads again in MiXCR, with one record for every CDR3 protein. The sample gives about 1.7 million distinct CDR3 sequences, under 35% of which show up once; around 0.3% is in the top ten. The sample was cord blood. The source of these receptors is a newborn girl in good health. CDR3s leave out the opening cysteine and the closing phenylalanine or tryptophan. A D gene is named only where the DNA matches it firmly.

d_gene	v_gene	j_gene	CDR3aa
TRBD2	TRBV6-2/TRBV6-3	TRBJ2-4	ATRTSGSNGQY
.	TRBV20-1	TRBJ2-1	SATAYASYNEQF
.	TRBV6-6	TRBJ1-5	ASSLTQGDGNQPQH
TRBD2	TRBV27	TRBJ2-5	ASSAGLAGPKETQY
.	TRBV28	TRBJ2-1	ARIFYEQF
.	TRBV19	TRBJ1-1	ASSISLTTEAF
TRBD2	TRBV4-2	.	ANSLGTSGGFDIQY
.	TRBV7-9	TRBJ1-1	ASSPTPQGRTF
TRBD2	TRBV20-1	TRBJ2-3	SAPGGSTDTQY
.	TRBV4-1	.	ASSQDFPSWETQY
.	TRBV5-1	TRBJ2-7	ASSLAPEFGQY
.	TRBV7-9	TRBJ1-1	ASSFGSDTEAF
.	TRBV20-1	TRBJ2-1	SARAAFYNEQF
TRBD1	TRBV5-1	TRBJ1-1	ASSLPRDRDDTEAF
.	TRBV9	TRBJ2-1	ASSVDPNSYNEQF